Below are 9 T cell receptor beta chains sequenced from a single sample in a study of HIV-infected children after antiretroviral therapy interruption. Treatment meaning: PENTA 11 planned treatment interruption arm or continuous ART arm. Unique molecular identifiers were included in an RNA-based 3' RACE TCR library. TCRdb recomputed calls from the 3' RACE reads with MiXCR, one row per CDR3 protein. The data contain thousands of distinct CDR3 sequences, about 5% of them singletons. The source was CD45RO+ CD8+ T cells from PBMCs, pooled from several time points, collected from a donor given antiretroviral therapy, either interrupted or continuous. Subset meaning: memory CD8+ CD45RO+ CD45RA- T cells. All receptors derive from a pool of human donors with HIV.

This clonotype is medium-sized within its sample. The chain has TRBV20-1 and TRBJ2-2; D possibly corresponds to TRBD2 (6 bases). Deletions cut 7 bases from V and 6 bases from J, with 15 bases between. The CDR3 sequence is 13 residues long. In germline, CDR1 is DFQATT, CDR2 SNEGSKA (reference sequence). The CDR3 nucleotides read TGCAGTGTTCCGTACCTAGCGTCCGGGGAGCTGTTTTTT. This gives the protein CSVPYLASGELFF.

The chain links TRBV20-1 to TRBJ2-7, with TRBD1 matching over 10 bases. After removal of 3 bases from V and 0 bases from J, the junction contained 11 bases not matched to a gene. The CDR3 spans 17 residues. The germline CDR1 and CDR2 sequences are DFQATT and SNEGSKA (reference sequence). Here the CDR3 reads CSASVPPGQGSSYEQYF. DNA for the CDR3: TGCAGTGCTAGCGTTCCACCGGGACAGGGGAGCTCCTACGAGCAGTACTTC.

In this sample, this clonotype is medium-sized (0.01 to 0.1%). This chain connects TRBV20-1 to TRBJ2-7; 9 nucleotides align to TRBD2. This CDR3 region has 16 residues. Germline V gene data show CDR1 as DFQATT and CDR2 as SNEGSKA (reference sequence). The V segment lost 0 bases and the J segment 5 bases; nucleotides outside the gene matches: 11. The CDR3 DNA sequence: TGCAGTGCTAGAGAGGCCCTTCTAGCGGGATCTGACGAGCAGTACTTC. Its protein product is CSAREALLAGSDEQYF.

This clonotype came up many times. J is TRBJ2-7 and V is TRBV7-8; tentative D call: TRBD1 (6 bases). The CDR3 spans 13 residues. Looked up from germline, CDR1 is SGHVS and CDR2 is FQNEAQ. Trimming took 7 bases from V and 4 from J, leaving 14 bases between them. The CDR3 sequence: CASIRQEGYEQYF. The CDR3 DNA reads TGTGCCAGCATCAGACAGGAAGGTTACGAGCAGTACTTC.

At least ten counts were recorded for this clonotype. CDR3 amino acids: CASSVAGQPYQPQHF. In DNA form, the CDR3 reads TGTGCCAGCAGCGTAGCGGGGCAACCATATCAGCCCCAGCATTTT. V usage is TRBV9 and J usage is TRBJ1-5; TRBD1 might be the D (5 bases). The CDR3 totals 15 residues. The germline gives CDR1 SGDLS, CDR2 YYNGEE. V was pared by 0 bases and J by 5 bases, with 12 bases between.

This clonotype has ten or more counts. This chain joins TRBV6-5 and TRBJ2-2, with D possibly called TRBD1 or TRBD2 (6 bases each). Between the trimmed V and J ends, which lost 4 bases and 6 bases, there was a span of 12 bases. This CDR3 spans 14 amino acids. Germline V lookup: CDR1 MNHEY, CDR2 SVGAGI. The CDR3 spells CASSLGGRPGELFF. CDR3 DNA sequence: TGTGCCAGCAGTTTAGGGGGGCGCCCCGGGGAGCTGTTTTTT.

This clonotype occurred many times. This chain joins TRBV18 and TRBJ1-5; the D gene is possibly TRBD1 (5 bases). Germline loops: CDR1 KGHSH, CDR2 LQKENI. The CDR3 is made up of 15 amino acids. The V gene lost 3 bases and the J gene lost 2 bases, with 11 bases spanning the gap. The CDR3 region is CASSPNGQGNQPQHF. In nucleotides, the CDR3 is TGTGCCAGCTCACCGAATGGACAAGGCAATCAGCCCCAGCATTTT.

This chain connects TRBV10-3 to TRBJ2-2; 10 bases fit TRBD1. The CDR3 loop spans 17 amino acids. Germline assignment: CDR1 ENHRY and CDR2 SYGVKD. V trimming: 3 bases; J trimming: 4 bases; junction bases outside the gene matches: 8. The CDR3 nucleotides are TGTGCCATCAGTGATCGGGCGGGGACAGGGGTCACCGGGGAGCTGTTTTTT. This sequence encodes CAISDRAGTGVTGELFF.

This chain joins TRBV7-9 and TRBJ2-3; 8 nucleotides agree with TRBD2. V was clipped by 5 bases and J by 5 bases; unmatched bases: 9. The CDR3 extends over 15 amino acids. CDR1 SEHNR and CDR2 FQNEAQ come from the germline V gene (reference sequence). The CDR3, as DNA: TGTGCCAGCAGCCTCACGGGGGGGCGAGGAGATACGCAGTATTTT. Its protein product is CASSLTGGRGDTQYF.